This TCR beta chain stems from a study of CD8 T cell repertoires and HIV-1 epitope variants (TCRdb year 2020). Regarding the research as a whole: T cells were stimulated in separate culture wells with each of twenty-five peptides representing autologous and known Gag and Nef epitope variants. The control conditions were a CMV, EBV and flu peptide pool, the Ebola AY9 epitope as a negative control, and a well with no peptide. The epitopes tested covered three Gag epitope families plus Nef HW9 and YT9. T cells were enriched using the EasySep Human T Cell Enrichment Kit and were co-cultured with equal numbers of autologous T cell-negative cells serving as antigen-presenting cells. Cultures ran for about 9 days in IMDM with gentamicin, with half-media changes on days 3 and 7 adding IL-2, IL-7 and IL-15. An aliquot of 1M T cells was set aside as an uncultured baseline condition, separate from the approximately 85 T cell cultures. A total of 80 to 95 T cell cultures were run, with each culture condition performed in triplicate except for one peptide, which was performed in duplicate.

The EasySep Human CD8+ T Cell Enrichment Kit was used on day 10 to isolate CD8+ T cells from every culture. Sequencing of TCR beta CDR3 regions was performed at survey depth on the immunoSEQ platform. The QIAamp DNA micro kit was used to extract genomic DNA from every cultured and uncultured CD8+ T cell population. On the study's bioinformatics: Samples with under 5,000 productive reads were excluded, and this exclusion removed about 6.5% of the 75 HIV peptide-stimulated cultures. A MANAFEST web app trimmed sequences to CDR3 and removed nonproductive sequences, CDR3s under 5 amino acids, and those not starting C or ending F/W. Antigen-specific clonotypes had to expand in at least 2 of 3 replicates versus no-peptide control at FDR 0.01, only within one epitope family. A frequency at least fivefold higher than in wells stimulated with peptides from other epitope families was additionally required for specific clonotypes. The clones in this table, taken by TCRdb from immuneACCESS, are in-frame only. Not every clone is retained; where verified, under half of the shortfall comes from an unresolved V gene, and the cause of the rest is unknown. V and J calls plus clone size are reproduced from that table; the DNA served to infer D and trimming. Counted in this sample were roughly 5,400 clones; around 60% of them appeared once. The ten most abundant clones make up about 40% of the sample.

What the research found in general, with its limitations: The study identified about ten antigen-specific TCR beta clonotypes, 5 to 7 of which appeared to be cross-reactive for autologous or known escape epitope variants. About 5 clonotypes recognized the Nef KF9 family and one clonotype recognized the HW9 family, while no responses were seen to the TAALDMSHF plasma variant. The assay could identify only TCR beta chains and pointed to proliferation in response to antigen, not to T cell function or cytokine profile.

Concerning this clone itself: Its specific antigen is unknown. No much larger clone exists at a distance of one base, and base qualities are not known.

According to the germline V gene, CDR1 reads MNHNS and CDR2 reads SASEGT. The cysteine opens and the phenylalanine closes a CDR3 of 14 amino acids. Of all the DNA, just the CDR3 is kept, 42 bases in frame from base 1. V is reduced by 2 bases and J by 2 bases, leaving a spacing of 10 bases between them. The rearranged chain carries TRBV6-1 and TRBJ2-7; the best D guess is TRBD1, with 5 bases matching. This sequence was found in a male donor with HIV. The sequencing sample was made of cultured CD8+ T cells derived from PBMCs. The CDR3: CASSERGLTYEQYF. The DNA is as follows: TGTGCCAGCAGTGAAAGGGGCCTTACCTACGAGCAGTACTTC.